Below are 8 T cell receptor beta chains sequenced from a single sample in a study of T-cell reconstitution after alpha-beta-depleted transplantation in children. Using unique molecular identifiers, the investigators prepared the TCRbeta library. MiXCR, run by TCRdb on the PCR reads, gives a single entry per CDR3 protein. The table records 700,000 to 850,000 distinct CDR3 sequences, roughly 15% of them present only once. The sequenced sample was PBMCs, mostly from graft donor cells, obtained 360 days after TCRalphabeta/CD19-depleted stem cell transplant. These receptors originate from a male patient between 10 and 17 years old who had a stem cell transplant for acute lymphoblastic leukemia, so the T cells may come from the graft donor.

This clonotype has just a few counts. The genes are TRBV4-1 and TRBJ2-3; D unresolved. Germline CDR1 reads MGHRA; CDR2 reads YSYEKL. Trimming took 0 bases from V and 4 from J, leaving 11 bases between them. The CDR3 loop spans 15 amino acids. The CDR3 bases are TGCGCCAGCAGCCAAGATCCCCGACACCCAGATACGCAGTATTTT. Translated: CASSQDPRHPDTQYF.

The chain has TRBV3-1 and TRBJ2-1; 7 bases align to TRBD2. Germline V gives CDR1 LGHDT, CDR2 YNNKEL (reference sequence). This CDR3 comprises 17 residues. The junction had 9 bases not matched to a gene; V was cut back by 4 bases and J by 0 bases. The CDR3 here is CASSPVLAPSSYNEQFF. The DNA for the CDR3 is TGTGCCAGCAGCCCTGTACTAGCGCCTAGCTCCTACAATGAGCAGTTCTTC.

V and J are TRBV27 and TRBJ2-5; possible D gene TRBD2, 5 bases. V was clipped by 5 bases and J by 5 bases, with 21 bases between them. Germline V gives CDR1 MNHEY, CDR2 SMNVEV (reference sequence). The CDR3 is 16 amino acids. In nucleotides, the CDR3 is TGTGCCAGCAGTACGTGGGGTAGCGCTCCTTGGGAGACCCAGTACTTC. This gives the protein CASSTWGSAPWETQYF.

This clonotype was observed a handful of times. The V call is TRBV11-2, the J call TRBJ2-1; the match to TRBD2 covers 9 bases. V dropped 2 bases and J dropped 5; count of bases not matched to a gene: 4. This CDR3 contains 15 residues. Germline values: CDR1 SGHAT, CDR2 FQNNGV. This CDR3 is CASSLRRGRDNEQFF. CDR3 DNA: TGTGCCAGCAGCTTAAGGCGCGGGAGGGACAATGAGCAGTTCTTC.

This clonotype was recorded only once. The chain employs TRBV27 and TRBJ2-1; D not resolved. This CDR3 is 14 amino acids long. The V end was cut by 4 bases, the J end by 8 bases, with 15 bases between. Looked up from germline, CDR1 is MNHEY and CDR2 is SMNVEV (reference sequence). In DNA form, the CDR3 reads TGTGCCAGCAGTTACCAGATGGGGTGGGATGAGCAGTTCTTC. The encoded protein is CASSYQMGWDEQFF.

This clonotype was seen a few times. CDR3 region: CASSGLAESYEQYF. DNA of the CDR3: TGTGCCAGCTCAGGCCTAGCGGAGTCCTACGAGCAGTACTTC. This rearrangement joins TRBV18 to TRBJ2-7, with 7 bases that match TRBD2. The CDR3 covers 14 residues. Trimming took 5 bases from V and 1 from J; bases not matched to a gene: 5. CDR1 is KGHSH, CDR2 LQKENI, per germline.

The chain employs TRBV5-5 and TRBJ2-3; D uncertain. This CDR3 contains 14 residues. V lost 4 bases and J lost 6, with 15 bases in between. Germline CDR1 reads SGHKS; CDR2 reads YYEKEE (reference sequence). The CDR3 here is CASSRTPGADTQYF. As DNA, the CDR3 is TGTGCCAGCAGCCGGACCCCTGGCGCGGATACGCAGTATTTT.

The chain employs TRBV7-9 and TRBJ2-7; D possibly corresponds to TRBD1 (5 bases). V lost 7 bases to trimming and J lost 3 bases, with 10 bases between them. Germline V gives CDR1 SEHNR, CDR2 FQNEAQ (reference sequence). The CDR3 is 12 residues long. This CDR3 is CASTTDNYEQYF. The CDR3 nucleotides are TGTGCCAGCACCACGGACAACTACGAGCAGTACTTC. Using reference TRBV7-9 and TRBJ2-7 for the parts outside the CDR3, the full variable domain is DTGVSQNPRHKITKRGQNVTFRCDPISEHNRLYWYRQTLGQGPEFLTYFQNEAQLEKSRLLSDRFSAERPKGSFSTLEIQRTEQGDSAMYLCASTTDNYEQYFGPGTRLTVT.